A selection of T cell receptor beta chains follows, all from one sample in a study of PD-L1 blockade in urothelial cancer. Generated by immunoSEQ multiplex PCR, the TCRdb table keeps only in-frame clones and is missing some. The table lists 50,000 or so clones, 85% to 90% of them singletons. Sample: PBMCs, taken around atezolizumab (anti-PD-L1) treatment. The receptors shown here come from a man between 60 and 70 years old with urothelial cancer. CDR3s include the opening cysteine and the closing phenylalanine or tryptophan. Each record gives: J gene, clone size, V gene, D gene, CDR3 length, CDR3 DNA, CDR3 protein. A D gene is named only where the DNA matches it firmly. Where a row states a size, it is once, few, many or the class of an expanded clone; other rows omit it.

>TRBJ1-1|NA|TRBV7-2|NA|14
TGTGCCAGCAGCTTCGGGGGGGCTAACACTGAAGCTTTCTTT
CASSFGGANTEAFF
>TRBJ2-7|NA|TRBV27|TRBD2|16
TGTGCCAGCAGTTTTCTCCGACTAGCGGGAGTCCACGAGCAGTACTTC
CASSFLRLAGVHEQYF
>TRBJ2-1|NA|TRBV5-6|TRBD1|15
TGTGCCAGCAGCTTCCGGGACAGGCCCTACAATGAGCAGTTCTTC
CASSFRDRPYNEQFF
>TRBJ2-5|NA|TRBV7-3|NA|14
TGTGCCAGCAGCTCCAACGGACAGAAAGAGACCCAGTACTTC
CASSSNGQKETQYF
>TRBJ1-5|NA|TRBV30|NA|13
TGTGCCTGGAGTCCTCAGGGGAATCAGCCCCAGCATTTT
CAWSPQGNQPQHF
>TRBJ2-5|NA|TRBV7-8|TRBD2|19
TGTGCCAGCAGCCCCCCGTTAAGGTTGGCGGGGGTTCTAGGAGAGACCCAGTACTTC
CASSPPLRLAGVLGETQYF
>TRBJ2-1|NA|TRBV18|TRBD1|16
TGTGCCAGCTCCCCTTCAGGGGGTTTTGGTGCGAATGAGCAGTTCTTC
CASSPSGGFGANEQFF
>TRBJ2-3|NA|TRBV28|TRBD2|16
TGTGCCAGCAGCACCCCTCAACGGGAGGGCACAGATACGCAGTATTTT
CASSTPQREGTDTQYF
>TRBJ1-2|NA|TRBV29-1|NA|14
TGCAGCTCCCTCCGGGGGGGGAGAGAGAATGGCTACACCTTC
CSSLRGGRENGYTF
>TRBJ2-1|NA|TRBV5-1|TRBD2|14
TGCGCCAGCAGCTTGGAAGGTCTAGCGGGGGAGCAGTTCTTC
CASSLEGLAGEQFF
>TRBJ2-3|NA|TRBV7-6|TRBD2|17
TGTGCCAGCAGCTTAGAGGCTAGCGGGAGATCAACAGATACGCAGTATTTT
CASSLEASGRSTDTQYF
>TRBJ1-1|NA|TRBV19|NA|14
TGTGCCAGTAGTACCCCCACAGGGAGAACTGAAGCTTTCTTT
CASSTPTGRTEAFF
>TRBJ1-1|NA|TRBV4-1|NA|15
TGCGCCAGCAGCCAAGCCCAGGCGCTGAACACTGAAGCTTTCTTT
CASSQAQALNTEAFF
>TRBJ1-1|NA|TRBV19|TRBD1|14
TGTGCCAGTAGTGACAGGGGCGTGGACACTGAAGCTTTCTTT
CASSDRGVDTEAFF
>TRBJ1-3|NA|TRBV9|NA|15
TGTGCCAGCAGCGTAGCCGGGGTGCCTGGAAACACCATATATTTT
CASSVAGVPGNTIYF
>TRBJ1-2|once|TRBV6-6|TRBD1|15
TGTGCCAGCAGGTCGACAGGGGGCTTCGACTATGGCTACACCTTC
CASRSTGGFDYGYTF
>TRBJ1-2|once|TRBV30|NA|13
TGTGCCTGGGGCGAAACAGGGTGGGCTGGCTACACCTTC
CAWGETGWAGYTF
>TRBJ2-7|NA|TRBV30|TRBD1|12
TGTGCCGGAGGACAGGGGGCCTACGAGCAGTACTTC
CAGGQGAYEQYF
>TRBJ1-3|NA|TRBV2|NA|11
TGTGCCAGCAGTCTACAGAACACCATATATTTT
CASSLQNTIYF
>TRBJ1-4|once|TRBV27|TRBD1|17
TGTGCCAGCAGGTCACCTCACTCCGGGACAGGGCGTGAAAAACTGTTTTTT
CASRSPHSGTGREKLFF
>TRBJ2-3|NA|TRBV14|TRBD1|15
TGTGCCAGCAGCCAAAGACAGGGGGACACAGATACGCAGTATTTT
CASSQRQGDTDTQYF
>TRBJ2-3|NA|TRBV7-9|TRBD2|16
TGTGCCATCCTCTTCCGGCGGGAGGAGGGGACAGATACGCAGTATTTT
CAILFRREEGTDTQYF
>TRBJ2-1|NA|TRBV7-8|NA|15
TGTGCCAGCAGCCCCCCCCGCGAGGCCGCGGTTGAGCAGTTCTTC
CASSPPREAAVEQFF
>TRBJ1-2|NA|TRBV6-1|NA|16
TGTGCCAGCAGTGAAGATACAGGGAGGGGTCGCAAGGGCTACACCTTC
CASSEDTGRGRKGYTF
>TRBJ1-4|NA|TRBV2|NA|14
TGTGCCAGTAGACAGGTGGCAACTAATGAAAAACTGTTTTTT
CASRQVATNEKLFF
>TRBJ1-2|NA|TRBV7-9|TRBD1|16
TGTGCCAGCAGCCACCCATTCGAGGGGGCGGACTATGGCTACACCTTC
CASSHPFEGADYGYTF
>TRBJ2-1|NA|TRBV5-1|NA|18
TGCGCCAGCAGCTTTTCGCCATGGGCCAGGGGCGGCCTGGATGAGCAGTTCTTC
CASSFSPWARGGLDEQFF
>TRBJ1-1|NA|TRBV30|TRBD1|12
TGTGCCTGGCGACAGGGTTCTCATGACGCTTTCTTT
CAWRQGSHDAFF
>TRBJ2-5|NA|TRBV11-1|TRBD1|15
TGTGCCAGCAGCTCACCGGGACAGACCCAAGAGACCCAGTACTTC
CASSSPGQTQETQYF